These 22 T cell receptor beta chains originate from one sample sequenced in a study of CD8 T cells in Susac syndrome. An input of 0.5 to 1 ug of RNA was subjected to reverse transcription using random hexamers. TCRdb re-called the immunoSEQ multiplex PCR reads through MiXCR, storing one row per CDR3 protein. The table lists tens of thousands of distinct CDR3 sequences, about 96% of them singletons. Specimen: CD8+ T cells from PBMCs. The receptors stem from a human donor with Susac syndrome.

The genes are TRBV19 and TRBJ1-1; no clear D gene. Germline CDR1 is LNHDA and CDR2 is SQIVND (reference sequence). This CDR3 spans 16 amino acids. V shed 4 bases and J shed 2 bases, with 17 bases lying between them. The CDR3 nucleotides read TGTGCCAGTAGTAACCTGGGCCATCACCCCAACACTGAAGCTTTCTTT. Translating it yields CASSNLGHHPNTEAFF.

This chain links TRBV30 with TRBJ1-2, with D maybe TRBD1 (6 bases). CDR1 and CDR2 (germline): GTSNPN, SVGIG (reference sequence). V was trimmed by 1 base and J by 7 bases, leaving 22 bases between them. This CDR3 contains 16 residues. CDR3 in amino acids: CAWSEGSQGTLGGYTF. The CDR3 bases are TGTGCCTGGAGTGAGGGGAGCCAGGGGACCCTCGGTGGCTACACCTTC.

V usage is TRBV4-3 and J usage is TRBJ1-1; D gene unclear. Germline V gives CDR1 LGHNA, CDR2 YSLEER. Trimming shortened V by 6 bases and J by 3 bases, and 14 bases separated the two germline ends. CDR3 length: 14 amino acids. The chain's CDR3 is CASSDRGWDTEAFF. The CDR3 region has the DNA TGCGCCAGCAGTGACCGCGGGTGGGACACTGAAGCTTTCTTT.

The V gene is TRBV20-1, the J gene TRBJ1-5; TRBD1 matches 7 bases. Trimming at V came to 0 bases and at J to 6 bases, leaving 8 bases not matched to a gene. There are 15 residues in the CDR3. Germline V gene sequence: CDR1 DFQATT, CDR2 SNEGSKA (reference sequence). DNA of the CDR3: TGCAGTGCTAGAGATCCCCGACAGGGATCTCAGCCCCAGCATTTT. Translating it yields CSARDPRQGSQPQHF.

This chain uses TRBV10-3 with TRBJ1-5; no definite D call. The CDR3 runs to 15 residues. CDR1 is ENHRY and CDR2 is SYGVKD in the germline V gene. Trimming pared 4 bases from V and 0 bases from J, leaving 10 bases between. The CDR3 region has the DNA TGTGCCATCAGTGGGTCGAGTGTTAGCAATCAGCCCCAGCATTTT. Translating gives CAISGSSVSNQPQHF.

This sequence joins TRBV20-1 and TRBJ1-5, with D possibly being TRBD1 (5 bases). CDR1 and CDR2 (germline): DFQATT, SNEGSKA (reference sequence). CDR3 length: 13 amino acids. Trimming removed 6 bases at V and 5 bases at J, with 14 bases between. CDR3 region: CSANTGPDQPQHF. CDR3 coding DNA: TGCAGTGCAAATACGGGGCCGGATCAGCCCCAGCATTTT.

This chain links TRBV20-1 with TRBJ2-1; 12 nucleotides line up with TRBD2. J gave up 8 bases and V 6 bases, and 8 bases lay outside the gene matches. CDR3 length: 14 residues. Germline V CDR1 and CDR2: DFQATT, SNEGSKA (reference sequence). The CDR3 protein is CSALAGGRGDEQFF. In DNA form, the CDR3 reads TGCAGTGCCCTAGCGGGGGGGCGGGGCGATGAGCAGTTCTTC.

The chain combines TRBV9 with TRBJ1-5; D is unclear. Germline V gene lookup returns CDR1 SGDLS and CDR2 YYNGEE. The CDR3 is 14 amino acids. The germline V and J ends were trimmed by 6 bases and 2 bases, with 12 bases remaining between them. This CDR3 is CASIKAMGNQPQHF. The CDR3 nucleotides are TGTGCCAGCATCAAGGCAATGGGCAATCAGCCCCAGCATTTT.

The chain recombines TRBV5-4 with TRBJ2-3; 11 nucleotides line up with TRBD1. The germline CDR1 and CDR2 sequences are SGHNT and YYREEE (reference sequence). V shed 1 base and J 0 bases; nucleotides not matched to a gene: 4. This CDR3 region has 17 residues. CDR3 loop: CASSLPDRGPSTDTQYF. The CDR3 DNA is TGTGCCAGCAGCTTGCCGGACAGGGGGCCCAGCACAGATACGCAGTATTTT.

The CDR3 loop is CASSVAGLFNREQFF. In DNA, the CDR3 is TGTGCCAGCAGCGTAGCGGGACTCTTTAACCGTGAGCAGTTCTTC. This rearrangement joins TRBV9 to TRBJ2-1; weak D call: TRBD2 (6 bases). The CDR3 has 15 amino acids. Germline V lookup: CDR1 SGDLS, CDR2 YYNGEE. The V and J ends lost 0 bases and 9 bases respectively, with 16 bases between them.

This clonotype was recorded only once. The gene calls are TRBV29-1 and TRBJ2-7; no firm D call. The ends were cut back, 6 bases at V and 0 bases at J, with 15 bases in the middle. The CDR3 sequence is 14 residues long. Germline lookup yields CDR1 SQVTM and CDR2 ANQGSEA. CDR3 region: CSVEPNDSSYEQYF. Here the CDR3 DNA reads TGCAGCGTCGAACCCAACGATAGCTCCTACGAGCAGTACTTC.

V is TRBV3-1 and J is TRBJ1-1; TRBD1 might be the D (5 bases). V was clipped by 2 bases and J by 4 bases, with 11 bases between them. In germline, CDR1 is LGHDT, CDR2 YNNKEL (reference sequence). The CDR3 is made up of 14 amino acids. The CDR3 spells CASSQSGTGTEAFF. CDR3 in DNA: TGTGCCAGCAGCCAAAGTGGGACGGGCACTGAAGCTTTCTTT.

The chain has TRBV5-1 and TRBJ1-1; D gene unclear. Trimming cost V 0 bases and J 3 bases, with 9 bases left between them. Germline values: CDR1 SGHRS, CDR2 YFSETQ. The CDR3 consists of 14 residues. The CDR3 protein is CASSLGARDTEAFF. The CDR3 region has the DNA TGCGCCAGCAGCTTGGGGGCGCGAGACACTGAAGCTTTCTTT.

The chain carries TRBV6-1 and TRBJ1-2; TRBD1 aligns across 9 bases. The CDR3 runs to 17 residues. With V trimmed by 1 base and J by 7 bases, 13 bases remained unmatched. Germline loops: CDR1 MNHNS, CDR2 SASEGT. The CDR3 DNA reads as TGTGCCAGCAGTGAAGAGTTGACTCGGACAGGGGAGGGTGGCTACACCTTC. Translated, it gives CASSEELTRTGEGGYTF.

In DNA, the CDR3 is TGTGCCAGCATCCCAGGGGGCGGCCCTGAAGCTTTCTTT. Translating it yields CASIPGGGPEAFF. This rearrangement joins TRBV28 to TRBJ1-1; TRBD1 matches 8 bases. Germline V gives CDR1 MDHEN, CDR2 SYDVKM. The CDR3 spans 13 residues. The ends lost 7 bases at V and 6 bases at J; junction bases unmatched: 7.

The CDR3 is CASSPTRDGYTF. CDR3 nucleotide sequence: TGTGCCAGCAGTCCGACCCGGGACGGCTACACCTTC. The chain is built from TRBV28 and TRBJ1-2, with D perhaps TRBD1 (5 bases). The germline CDR1 and CDR2 sequences are MDHEN and SYDVKM. The germline V and J ends were trimmed by 5 bases and 8 bases, with 12 bases remaining between them. The CDR3 has 12 residues.

The genes are TRBV7-9 and TRBJ1-6, with D maybe TRBD1 (5 bases). V was clipped by 3 bases and J by 8 bases, with 8 bases between them. CDR1 is SEHNR and CDR2 is FQNEAQ in the germline V gene (reference sequence). The CDR3 covers 13 residues. The CDR3 nucleotides read TGTGCCAGCAGCTTGCAGGGAGATTCACCCCTCCACTTT. Protein product: CASSLQGDSPLHF.

The chain uses TRBV4-2 and TRBJ1-5, with a tentative D call TRBD1 (5 bases). CDR1 is LGHNA and CDR2 is YNFKEQ in the germline V gene. CDR3 length: 16 residues. Trimming removed 0 bases from V and 3 bases from J, with 12 bases in between. CDR3 bases: TGTGCCAGCAGCCAAGAAGGGACGGACGCCAATCAGCCCCAGCATTTT. It encodes CASSQEGTDANQPQHF.

This rearrangement joins TRBV6-6 to TRBJ1-1, with 7 nucleotides matching TRBD1. CDR1 is MNHNY, CDR2 SVGAGI, per germline (reference sequence). The CDR3 runs 15 residues. Trimming took 8 bases from V and 3 from J; bases not matched to a gene: 12. The CDR3 sequence: CASLRGRRLDTEAFF. Written as DNA, the CDR3 is TGTGCCAGCCTTAGGGGGCGAAGATTGGACACTGAAGCTTTCTTT.

This chain connects TRBV13 to TRBJ2-7; D might be TRBD2 (5 bases). V was clipped by 0 bases and J by 0 bases, with 15 bases between them. The length of the CDR3 is 17 residues. Germline V gene lookup returns CDR1 PRHDT and CDR2 FYEKMQ (reference sequence). The CDR3 DNA sequence: TGTGCCAGCAGCTTAGGCTCCGGGGTGCTGAGCTCCTACGAGCAGTACTTC. This sequence encodes CASSLGSGVLSSYEQYF.

This rearrangement joins TRBV20-1 to TRBJ1-2; 7 nucleotides align to TRBD1. With V trimmed by 6 bases and J by 2 bases, 6 bases remained unmatched. The CDR3 covers 13 residues. CDR1 and CDR2 from the germline V gene are DFQATT and SNEGSKA (reference sequence). In DNA form, the CDR3 reads TGCAGTGCCTTTACGGGACAGAACTATGGCTACACCTTC. Translated, it gives CSAFTGQNYGYTF.

This chain connects TRBV14 to TRBJ1-6; D gene uncertain. V lost 1 base, J lost 10 bases, and 14 bases lay in between. The germline gives CDR1 SGHDN, CDR2 FVKESK. This CDR3 has 15 residues. CDR3 nucleotide sequence: TGTGCCAGCAGCCAAGTTGTTAGTGTTCGCTCACCCCTCCACTTT. Translating gives CASSQVVSVRSPLHF.